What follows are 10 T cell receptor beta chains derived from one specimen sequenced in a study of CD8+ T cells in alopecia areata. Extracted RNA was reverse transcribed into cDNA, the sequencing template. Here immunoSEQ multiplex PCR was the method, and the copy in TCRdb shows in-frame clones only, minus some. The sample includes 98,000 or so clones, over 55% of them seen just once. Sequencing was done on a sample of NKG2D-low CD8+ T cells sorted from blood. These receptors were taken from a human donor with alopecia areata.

As DNA, the CDR3 is TGTGCCAGCAGCTCCAACGAACCGGGACTAGCGGGAGGCTACGAGCAGTACTTC. Translated, it gives CASSSNEPGLAGGYEQYF. This chain links TRBV7-9 with TRBJ2-7; TRBD2 aligns across 15 bases. The junction had 10 bases not matched to a gene; V was cut back by 4 bases and J by 3 bases. Germline V lookup: CDR1 SEHNR, CDR2 FQNEAQ (reference sequence). The CDR3 runs to 18 residues.

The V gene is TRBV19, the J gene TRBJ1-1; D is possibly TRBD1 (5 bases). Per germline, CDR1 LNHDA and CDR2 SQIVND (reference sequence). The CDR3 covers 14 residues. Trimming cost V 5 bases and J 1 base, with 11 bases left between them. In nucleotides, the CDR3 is TGTGCCAGTAGTCTCGGCGGGGGGAACACTGAAGCTTTCTTT. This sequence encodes CASSLGGGNTEAFF.

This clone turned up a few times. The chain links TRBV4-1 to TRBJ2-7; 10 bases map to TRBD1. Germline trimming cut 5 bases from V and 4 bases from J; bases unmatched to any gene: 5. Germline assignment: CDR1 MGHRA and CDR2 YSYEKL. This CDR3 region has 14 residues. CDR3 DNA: TGCGCCAGCAGCTCCGGGACAGGGGTTTACGAGCAGTACTTC. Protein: CASSSGTGVYEQYF.

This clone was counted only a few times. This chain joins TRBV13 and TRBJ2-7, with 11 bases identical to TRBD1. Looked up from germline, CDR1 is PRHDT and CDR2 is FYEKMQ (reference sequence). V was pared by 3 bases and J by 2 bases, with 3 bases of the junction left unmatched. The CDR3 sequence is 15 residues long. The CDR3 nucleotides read TGTGCCAGCAGCTTCCCGGGACAGGGGGCCTACGAGCAGTACTTC. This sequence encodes CASSFPGQGAYEQYF.

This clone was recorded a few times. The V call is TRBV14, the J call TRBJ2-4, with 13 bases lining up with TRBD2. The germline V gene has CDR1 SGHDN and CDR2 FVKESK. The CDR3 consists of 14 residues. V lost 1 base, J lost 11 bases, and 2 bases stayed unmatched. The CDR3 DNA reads TGTGCCAGCAGCCAAGGAGGACTAGCGGGAGTTCAGTACTTC. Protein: CASSQGGLAGVQYF.

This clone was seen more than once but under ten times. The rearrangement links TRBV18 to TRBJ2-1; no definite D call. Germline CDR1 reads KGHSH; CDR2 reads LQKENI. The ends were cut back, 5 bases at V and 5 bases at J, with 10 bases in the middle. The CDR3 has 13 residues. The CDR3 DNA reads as TGTGCCAGCTCAGCCCCAATACACAATGAGCAGTTCTTC. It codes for CASSAPIHNEQFF.

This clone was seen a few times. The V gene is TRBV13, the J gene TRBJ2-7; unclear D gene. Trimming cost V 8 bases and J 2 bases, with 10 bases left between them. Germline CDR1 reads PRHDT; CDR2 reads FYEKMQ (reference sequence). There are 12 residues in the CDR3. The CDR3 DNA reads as TGTGCCAGCGCCCCCGGAACCTACGAGCAGTACTTC. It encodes CASAPGTYEQYF.

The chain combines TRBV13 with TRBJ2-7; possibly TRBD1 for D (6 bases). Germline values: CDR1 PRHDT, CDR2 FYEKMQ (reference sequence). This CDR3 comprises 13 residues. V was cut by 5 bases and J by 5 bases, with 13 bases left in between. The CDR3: CASSQGSRDEQYF. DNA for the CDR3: TGTGCCAGCAGCCAGGGGAGTCGAGACGAGCAGTACTTC.

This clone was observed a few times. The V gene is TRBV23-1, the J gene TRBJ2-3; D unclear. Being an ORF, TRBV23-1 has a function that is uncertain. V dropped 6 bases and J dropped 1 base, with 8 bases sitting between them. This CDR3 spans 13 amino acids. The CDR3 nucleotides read TGCGCCAGCAGCCCGATTTGCACAGATACGCAGTATTTT. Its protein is CASSPICTDTQYF.

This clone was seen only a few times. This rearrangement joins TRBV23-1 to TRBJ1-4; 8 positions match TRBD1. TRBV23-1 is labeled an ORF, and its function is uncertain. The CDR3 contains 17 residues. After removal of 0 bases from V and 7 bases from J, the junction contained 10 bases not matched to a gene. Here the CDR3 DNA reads TGCGCCAGCAGTCAATCAAGTGGACAGGGAACTCGTGAAAAACTGTTTTTT. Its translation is CASSQSSGQGTREKLFF.